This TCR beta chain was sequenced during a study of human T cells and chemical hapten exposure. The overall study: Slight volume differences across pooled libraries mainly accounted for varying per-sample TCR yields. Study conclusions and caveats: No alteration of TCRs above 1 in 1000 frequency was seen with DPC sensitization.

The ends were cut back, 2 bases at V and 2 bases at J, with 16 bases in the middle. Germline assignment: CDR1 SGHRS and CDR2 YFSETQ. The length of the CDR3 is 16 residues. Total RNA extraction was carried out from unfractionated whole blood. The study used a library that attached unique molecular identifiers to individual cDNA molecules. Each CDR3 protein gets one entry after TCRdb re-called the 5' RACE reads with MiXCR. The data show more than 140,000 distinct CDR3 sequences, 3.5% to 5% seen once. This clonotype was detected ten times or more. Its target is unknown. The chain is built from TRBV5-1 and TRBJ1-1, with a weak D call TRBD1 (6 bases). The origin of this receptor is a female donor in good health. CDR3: CASSFWWTAGNTEAFF. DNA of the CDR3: TGCGCCAGCAGCTTTTGGTGGACAGCGGGAAACACTGAAGCTTTCTTT.